This T cell receptor beta chain originates from a study of T cells in Graves' hyperthyroidism and ophthalmopathy (dated by TCRdb to the late 2010s). With regard to the full study: Peripheral blood samples were taken at the time of initial diagnosis, prior to any treatment. To identify distinguishing TCR V-J signatures, a discovery cohort of about 100 patients was used, comprising roughly 45 with Graves' ophthalmopathy and approximately 58 with stable Graves' hyperthyroidism. Prospective prediction of ophthalmopathy was tested in an independent validation cohort of 18 hyperthyroidism patients and some 17 patients who later progressed to ophthalmopathy. For training and testing, the 100 or so patients in the discovery cohort were randomly divided in a 7:3 ratio. Thyroid tissue and blood T-cell repertoires from more than 5 Graves' hyperthyroidism patients were also compared in the study. After sampling, hyperthyroidism patients received methimazole starting at 30 mg daily, and ophthalmopathy patients received high-dose intravenous methylprednisolone. The paper describes TCR Vbeta CDR3 sequencing of 120 to 150 peripheral blood samples, made up of about 40 ophthalmopathy patients, around 73 hyperthyroidism patients and some 17 progressor patients.

Results the study describes overall, beyond this receptor: In validation, the model predicted progression to ophthalmopathy a median of roughly 6.1 months before onset, with over 60% sensitivity and around 76% specificity. Ophthalmopathy was separated from stable hyperthyroidism by a 13 V-J signature model, with over 85% sensitivity and roughly 81% specificity obtained in cross-validation and 80%/75% obtained in testing. No statistical method was used to fix the sample size in advance, and group allocation was not hidden from the investigators. Most expanded thyroid clonotypes (frequency above 0.001) were also detected in blood, a finding suggesting that blood repertoires may reflect thyroid immune responses.

CDR1 and CDR2 (SGHAT, FQNNGV) derive from the germline V gene. The CDR3 runs 13 residues from the cysteine to the phenylalanine. Here the CDR3 DNA is all that survives: 39 bases in frame from base 1. Trimming removed 6 bases from V and 0 bases from J, leaving 9 bases between the germline ends. This clonotype was found a few times. What antigen it recognizes has not been identified. The sample holds no much larger clone one base away, and base qualities are not on file. TCR beta CDR3 regions were amplified from RNA transcripts. The first round of RT-PCR for the TCR CDR3 was performed with the HTBI primer set and the Qiagen OneStep RT-PCR kit. Libraries were constructed in a second round of multiplex PCR, after which size selection and purification were performed. Paired-end sequencing of the libraries was performed with 100 bp reads on an Illumina HiSeq2000. As for how the authors treated the data: SOAPnuke was used to process the raw data, throwing out any read that contained adapters or uncalled bases, had a mean Phred below 15, or lacked an exact constant-primer or identifier match. COPE v1.2.5 was used to merge high-quality paired reads, and clonotypes were defined as unique nucleotide sequences. Clonotypes were aligned to IMGT TRBV, TRBD and TRBJ reference segments using MiTCR v1.1. The analysis was restricted to V-J combinations with a frequency above 0.0001, which together covered approximately 99% of the repertoires. A TCS score was defined as the ratio between F50 (clonal expansion) and ExV (chaos), using BLOSUM62-based TCRdist between CDR3 peptides within each V-J. Welch's t-statistics and random forest reduced 514 V-J features to 13, which were used in a naive Bayes classifier (R e1071). The public reads were quality trimmed at Q25 with fastp and then assembled into clones with MiXCR by TCRdb, keeping productive beta chains. Records with the same CDR3 protein are collapsed into one entry carrying the most frequent genes and DNA. The V and J calls come from TCRdb's annotation, not from the publication. This sample comprises fewer than 450,000 distinct CDR3 sequences, roughly 15% of them detected only once. Approximately 35% of the sample goes to the ten largest clones.

Hyperthyroidism patients were newly diagnosed, had a disease duration of under 2 months, and were aged 18 to 65 years. Any patient with an uncontrolled infection, another autoimmune disease, pregnancy or lactation was excluded. Diagnoses were based on clinical symptoms, serum thyroxine and TRAb, thyroid ultrasound and orbital computed tomography. Blood from progressor patients was collected at the time of first diagnosis with hyperthyroidism, before any ophthalmopathy symptoms had appeared. PBMCs were separated from about 10 ml of fresh peripheral blood using Ficoll-Paque density gradient centrifugation. Patients classed as progressors first received a Graves' hyperthyroidism diagnosis and then went on to develop ophthalmopathy during follow-up. Trizol reagent was used to extract total RNA, and RNA quality was then checked on an Agilent 2100 Bioanalyzer.

The sequence derives from a woman under 40 with Graves' hyperthyroidism that later progressed to Graves' ophthalmopathy. Sequenced: blood. The chain employs TRBV11-2 and TRBJ2-7; the D segment could be TRBD2, given 6 matching bases. The CDR3 protein is CASRGLGSYEQYF. In nucleotides, the sequence is TGTGCCAGCAGGGGACTGGGCTCCTACGAGCAGTACTTC.